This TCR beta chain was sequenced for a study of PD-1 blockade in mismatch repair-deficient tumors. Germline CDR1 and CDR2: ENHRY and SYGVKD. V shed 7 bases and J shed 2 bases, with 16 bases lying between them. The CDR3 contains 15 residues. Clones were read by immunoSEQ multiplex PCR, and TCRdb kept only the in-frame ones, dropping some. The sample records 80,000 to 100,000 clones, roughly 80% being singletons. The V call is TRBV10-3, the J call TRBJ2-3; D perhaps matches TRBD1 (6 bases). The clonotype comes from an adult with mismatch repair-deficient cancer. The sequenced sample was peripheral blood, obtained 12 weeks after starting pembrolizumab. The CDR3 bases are TGTGCCATCAACCCACGGACAGACCTCACAGATACGCAGTATTTT. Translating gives CAINPRTDLTDTQYF.